One TCR beta chain is described in this entry. Its target is not known. The data derive from a study of cytomegalovirus exposure and HLA in healthy donors. The CDR3 consists of 14 residues. V shed 3 bases and J shed 4 bases, with 12 bases lying between them. Germline values: CDR1 LNHDA, CDR2 SQIVND (reference sequence). Findings and limits, study-wide: A later analysis associated some 16,000 TCR beta sequences with HLA alleles at a 0.05 false discovery rate.

Use of 60 Vbeta and 13 Jbeta primers characterized the PCR. TCRdb's copy holds only in-frame clones and misses some; the assay was immunoSEQ multiplex PCR. The data show some 170,000 clones, with about 80% seen just once and 9% to 10% held by the top ten. V and J are TRBV19 and TRBJ1-1; no clear D gene. This receptor was identified in a man younger than 30 in good health and CMV-seropositive. The sequenced sample was PBMCs. Here the CDR3 reads CASSIRLAATEAFF. The CDR3 nucleotides are TGTGCCAGTAGTATCAGACTAGCGGCCACTGAAGCTTTCTTT.